This is a list of T cell receptor beta chains from one sample in a study of shared clonotypes between healthy human individuals. The data were produced by immunoSEQ multiplex PCR, yet TCRdb's version contains in-frame clones alone and is incomplete. The sample lists about 340,000 clones, about 73% occurring once. Source material: memory CD4+ T cells sorted from blood. The receptors originated from a man younger than 45 in good health. Each CDR3 is given with its conserved first and last residue. A D gene is named only where the DNA matches it firmly. The listing skips clone size in some rows; elsewhere it reads once, few, many or a size class.

TRBD2 NA TRBJ2-2 TRBV9 TGTGCCAGCACCCCTAGCGGGAGGGCCGGGACCGGGGAGCTGTTTTTT CASTPSGRAGTGELFF
NA NA TRBJ2-7 TRBV5-5 TGTGCCAGCAGCTTGGCAGACTACGAGCAGTACTTC CASSLADYEQYF
TRBD2 NA TRBJ2-1 TRBV14 TGTGCCAGCAGCCAATCTTGGTGGTTGTCTAGCGGGATCCAGAGCTCCTACAATGAGCAGTTCTTC CASSQSWWLSSGIQSSYNEQFF
NA once TRBJ2-3 TRBV5-1 TGCGCCAGCAGCTTGGGAGCCGAGGGGGGAGATACGCAGTATTTT CASSLGAEGGDTQYF
NA NA TRBJ2-1 TRBV20-1 TGCAGTGCCATTCGGGACTTATTATCGTTCTTC CSAIRDLLSFF
TRBD2 NA TRBJ2-5 TRBV5-6 TGTGCCAGCAGCTGGAAAAGCGGGAGGGCCGGGGAGACCCAGTACTTC CASSWKSGRAGETQYF
NA NA TRBJ2-5 TRBV7-9 TGTGCCAGCAGCTTACCTCGGGGGCTCAGCGGGGAGACCCAGTACTTC CASSLPRGLSGETQYF
NA NA TRBJ2-5 TRBV25-1 TGTGCCAGCAGTGTCAGGGACCGAGAGACCCAGTACTTC CASSVRDRETQYF
TRBD1 NA TRBJ2-5 TRBV11-2 TGTGCCAGCAGCCGGGGACAGCAAGAGACCCAGTACTTC CASSRGQQETQYF
NA once TRBJ2-1 TRBV18 TGTGCCAGCCGACCTCCTGGCGGCTACAATGAGCAGTTCTTC CASRPPGGYNEQFF
NA NA TRBJ2-5 TRBV4-3 TGCGCCAGCAGCCAAGATCACGGGGGTACGGGAGGGGGCAGGGAGACCCAGTACTTC CASSQDHGGTGGGRETQYF
TRBD1 NA TRBJ1-6 TRBV10-3 TGTGCCATCAGCAAAGACAGGGTGAAATCACCCCTCCACTTT CAISKDRVKSPLHF
NA NA TRBJ1-5 TRBV27 TGTGCCAGCAGTTTCAAGAGGGACCAGCCCCAGCATTTT CASSFKRDQPQHF
TRBD1 NA TRBJ1-1 TRBV2 TGTGCCAGCAGTTACAGGGGAGAAGCTTTCTTT CASSYRGEAFF
TRBD1 NA TRBJ2-4 TRBV28 TGTGCCAGCAGTTCCGGACAGGGTGGTACCAAAAACATTCAGTACTTC CASSSGQGGTKNIQYF
NA NA TRBJ1-1 TRBV29-1 TGCAGCGTGACCAATCGCGGACAGAGAGAAGCTTTCTTT CSVTNRGQREAFF
NA NA TRBJ2-5 TRBV9 TGTGCCAGCAGCTCCTGGGGTGATCACCAAGAGACCCAGTACTTC CASSSWGDHQETQYF
NA NA TRBJ1-2 TRBV10-1 TGCGCCAGCGGAAGACTTTATGGCTACACCTTC CASGRLYGYTF
TRBD2 NA TRBJ2-1 TRBV19 TGTGCCTGTGGACTAGCGGGAGGGCTTGAGCAGTTCTTC CACGLAGGLEQFF
NA NA TRBJ2-7 TRBV27 TGTGCCAGCAGTCCGCCGACTAGTTCCTTGCCTTACGAGCAGTACTTC CASSPPTSSLPYEQYF
TRBD2 NA TRBJ2-3 TRBV28 TGTGCCAGCAGTTTGGGTGGAGCGGGAGGGCCAGATACGCAGTATTTT CASSLGGAGGPDTQYF
NA NA TRBJ2-1 TRBV4-3 TGCGCCAGCAGCCCCCAACGAGGGGGGGGACGAGGATTTACCTACAATGAGCAGTTCTTC CASSPQRGGGRGFTYNEQFF
NA NA TRBJ2-1 TRBV7-6 TGTGCCAGCAGCCGGGATGGGGGGTTCTCGACACTTAATGAGCAGTTCTTC CASSRDGGFSTLNEQFF
NA NA TRBJ1-4 TRBV5-4 TGTGCCAGCAGCAGCCGGGTCCTGCGGGAAAAACTGTTTTTT CASSSRVLREKLFF
TRBD1 NA TRBJ2-5 TRBV10-2 TGCGCCAGCAGTGACGTAAGTAGGAGCGGAGCAGGGGACAGTAGGGAGACCCAGTACTTC CASSDVSRSGAGDSRETQYF
TRBD2 NA TRBJ2-1 TRBV29-1 TGCAGCGTTGACCCCCGACTAGCGGGAACGGGTGAGCAGTTCTTC CSVDPRLAGTGEQFF
NA NA TRBJ2-7 TRBV7-2 TGTGCCAGCAGCGGGCAGACAAATTCCTACGAGCAGTACTTC CASSGQTNSYEQYF
NA NA TRBJ1-4 TRBV14 TGTGCCAGCAGCCAGTTCGAAGGTCAGGGCGCAACTAATGAAAAACTGTTTTTT CASSQFEGQGATNEKLFF
NA once TRBJ1-1 TRBV7-2 TGTGCCAGCAGCTTAGAAGTGGGGTGGACTGAAGCTTTCTTT CASSLEVGWTEAFF
TRBD2 once TRBJ2-1 TRBV19 TGTGCCAGTACCTCGTCCGGGACTAGCGGGAGGGTCCTAATCAATGAGCAGTTCTTC CASTSSGTSGRVLINEQFF
NA NA TRBJ2-1 TRBV6-6 TGTGCCAGCAGTTACGGCGCAAGGGGGGAGCAGTTCTTC CASSYGARGEQFF
TRBD1 NA TRBJ2-5 TRBV4-3 TGCGCCAGCAGCCAAGTAATGGTGGGACAGGGGGCCGAGACCCAGTACTTC CASSQVMVGQGAETQYF
NA NA TRBJ2-1 TRBV18 TGTGCCAGCTCCCTTGGACAAGGGTTCGACAATGAGCAGTTCTTC CASSLGQGFDNEQFF
NA NA TRBJ1-5 TRBV15 TGTGCCACCAGCAGAGAGCGGCTCAATCAGCCCCAGCATTTT CATSRERLNQPQHF
NA NA TRBJ2-7 TRBV15 TGTGCCACCAGCCTTCGCGGCAGAAGGTACGAGCAGTACTTC CATSLRGRRYEQYF
TRBD1 NA TRBJ2-7 TRBV19 TGTGCCAGCAGCCGGGACAGGGACTCCTACGAGCAGTACTTC CASSRDRDSYEQYF
NA NA TRBJ1-5 TRBV27 TGTGCCAGCAGTCCACGCCCAGAGCAGCCCCAGCATTTT CASSPRPEQPQHF
TRBD1 NA TRBJ1-4 TRBV6-5 TGTGCCAGCAGCAGGACATTCGGGACAGCCGAAAAACTGTTTTTT CASSRTFGTAEKLFF
NA NA TRBJ2-1 TRBV9 TGTGCCAGCAGCGTAGGGGAATCCTACAATGAGCAGTTCTTC CASSVGESYNEQFF
NA NA TRBJ2-1 TRBV5-8 TGTGCCAGCAGCTTGTCGGCTAGCTTAAACAATGAGCAGTTCTTC CASSLSASLNNEQFF
NA NA TRBJ2-4 TRBV4-1 TGCGCCAGCAGCCAAGATGGGAACCTAGCCAAAAACATTCAGTACTTC CASSQDGNLAKNIQYF
TRBD1 NA TRBJ2-7 TRBV7-9 TGTGCCAGCAGCTATTCCGGGACAGGGGGCTACGAGCAGTACTTC CASSYSGTGGYEQYF
NA NA TRBJ1-3 TRBV5-5 TGTGCCAGCAGCTTGGCCCTGGGGGGGGCCGACTCGGCCATATATTTT CASSLALGGADSAIYF
TRBD2 NA TRBJ2-3 TRBV28 TGTGCCAGCAGCGTTCGCAGACTAGCGTTGGGTACGCAGTATTTT CASSVRRLALGTQYF
NA NA TRBJ1-3 TRBV2 TGTGCCAGCACCATTCAGTCGACGGGCGGAAACACCATATATTTT CASTIQSTGGNTIYF
NA once TRBJ1-1 TRBV7-2 TGTGCCAGCAGCCCACGGGGGGGCTATAACACTGAAGCTTTCTTT CASSPRGGYNTEAFF
NA NA TRBJ2-7 TRBV11-1 TGTGCCAGCAGTTTTGACCGCTACGAGCAGTACTTC CASSFDRYEQYF
NA NA TRBJ2-3 TRBV6-6 TGTGCCAGCAGTCTGGCCACAGATACGCAGTATTTT CASSLATDTQYF
NA NA TRBJ1-1 TRBV29-1 TGCAGCGTTGAAGTAGGAGAGAACACTGAAGCTTTCTTT CSVEVGENTEAFF
TRBD1 NA TRBJ2-3 TRBV6-5 TGTGCCAGCCGGGACAGGGTAAAAGATACGCAGTATTTT CASRDRVKDTQYF
NA NA TRBJ1-4 TRBV5-6 TGTGCCAGCAGCTTGAGGTTTAATCAGAACGAAAAACTGTTTTTT CASSLRFNQNEKLFF
TRBD2 many TRBJ2-3 TRBV7-2 TGTGCCAGCAGCTTCCTCGGGAGGAGCACAGATACGCAGTATTTT CASSFLGRSTDTQYF